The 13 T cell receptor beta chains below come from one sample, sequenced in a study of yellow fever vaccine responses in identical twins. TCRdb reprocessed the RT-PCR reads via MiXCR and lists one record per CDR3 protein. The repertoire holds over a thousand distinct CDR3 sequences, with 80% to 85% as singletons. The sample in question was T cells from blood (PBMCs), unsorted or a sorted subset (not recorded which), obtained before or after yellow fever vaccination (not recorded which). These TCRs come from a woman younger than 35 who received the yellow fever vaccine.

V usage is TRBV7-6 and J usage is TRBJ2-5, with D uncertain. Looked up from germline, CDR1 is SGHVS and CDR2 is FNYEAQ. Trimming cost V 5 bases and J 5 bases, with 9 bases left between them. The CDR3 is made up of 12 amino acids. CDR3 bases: TGTGCCAGCAGCCCCACCGAGGAGACCCAGTACTTC. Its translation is CASSPTEETQYF.

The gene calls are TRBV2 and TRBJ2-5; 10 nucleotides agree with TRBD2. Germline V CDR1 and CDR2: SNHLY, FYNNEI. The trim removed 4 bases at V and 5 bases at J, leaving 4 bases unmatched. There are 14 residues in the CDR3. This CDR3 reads CASSVLAGGETQYF. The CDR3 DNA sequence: TGTGCCAGCAGTGTTTTAGCGGGAGGTGAGACCCAGTACTTC.

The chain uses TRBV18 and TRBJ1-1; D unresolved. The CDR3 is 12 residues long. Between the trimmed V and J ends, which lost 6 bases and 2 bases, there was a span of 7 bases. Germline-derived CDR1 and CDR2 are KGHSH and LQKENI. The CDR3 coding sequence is TGTGCCAGCTCGTACGTTAACACTGAAGCTTTCTTT. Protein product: CASSYVNTEAFF.

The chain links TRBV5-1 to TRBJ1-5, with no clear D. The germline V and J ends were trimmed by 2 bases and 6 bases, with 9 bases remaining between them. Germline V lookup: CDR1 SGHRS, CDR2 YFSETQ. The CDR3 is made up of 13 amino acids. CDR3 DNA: TGCGCCAGCAGCTTTTGGACGGGTCAGCCCCAGCATTTT. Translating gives CASSFWTGQPQHF.

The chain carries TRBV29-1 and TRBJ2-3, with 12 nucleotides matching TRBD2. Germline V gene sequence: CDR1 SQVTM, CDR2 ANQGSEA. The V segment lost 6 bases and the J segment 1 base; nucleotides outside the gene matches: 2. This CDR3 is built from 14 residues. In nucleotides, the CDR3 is TGCAGCGTCAGACTAGCGGGGGGCACAGATACGCAGTATTTT. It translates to CSVRLAGGTDTQYF.

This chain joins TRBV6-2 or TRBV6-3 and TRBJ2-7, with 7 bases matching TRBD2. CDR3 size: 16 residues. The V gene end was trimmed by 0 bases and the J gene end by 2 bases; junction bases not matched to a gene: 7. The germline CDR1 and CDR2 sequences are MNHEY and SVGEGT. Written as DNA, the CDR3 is TGTGCCAGCAGTTACTCAGGGACTACGATAGCCTACGAGCAGTACTTC. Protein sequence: CASSYSGTTIAYEQYF.

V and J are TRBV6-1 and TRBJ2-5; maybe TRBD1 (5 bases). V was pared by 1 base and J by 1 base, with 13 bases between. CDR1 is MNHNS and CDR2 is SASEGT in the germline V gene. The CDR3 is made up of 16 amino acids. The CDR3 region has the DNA TGTGCCAGCAGTGAAGGGGGCGGCTCCTGCCAAGAGACCCAGTACTTC. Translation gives CASSEGGGSCQETQYF.

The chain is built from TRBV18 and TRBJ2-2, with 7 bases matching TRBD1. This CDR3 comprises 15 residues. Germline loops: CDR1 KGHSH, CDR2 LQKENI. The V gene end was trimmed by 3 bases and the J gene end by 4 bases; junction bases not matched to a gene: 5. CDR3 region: CASSPATGATGELFF. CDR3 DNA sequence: TGTGCCAGCTCACCGGCCACAGGGGCCACCGGGGAGCTGTTTTTT.

Here the CDR3 DNA reads TGTGCCACCAGCCTCTCATTAGCGCTTGGCTACGAGCAGTACTTC. It encodes CATSLSLALGYEQYF. This chain uses TRBV15 with TRBJ2-7; tentative D call: TRBD2 (5 bases). The CDR3 spans 15 residues. Trimming cost V 5 bases and J 3 bases, with 17 bases left between them. Germline values: CDR1 LNHNV, CDR2 YYDKDF (reference sequence).

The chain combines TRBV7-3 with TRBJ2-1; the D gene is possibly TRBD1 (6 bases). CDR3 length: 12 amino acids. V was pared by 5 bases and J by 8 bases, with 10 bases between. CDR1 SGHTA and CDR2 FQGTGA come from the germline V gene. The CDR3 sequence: CASSLGGYEQFF. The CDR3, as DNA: TGTGCCAGCAGCCTAGGGGGTTATGAGCAGTTCTTC.

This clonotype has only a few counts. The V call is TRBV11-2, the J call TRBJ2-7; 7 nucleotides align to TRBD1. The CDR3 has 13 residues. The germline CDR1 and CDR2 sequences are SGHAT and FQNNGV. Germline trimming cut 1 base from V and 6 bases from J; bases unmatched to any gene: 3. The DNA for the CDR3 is TGTGCCAGCAGCTTAGGGGACAGAGGCGAGCAGTACTTC. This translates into CASSLGDRGEQYF.

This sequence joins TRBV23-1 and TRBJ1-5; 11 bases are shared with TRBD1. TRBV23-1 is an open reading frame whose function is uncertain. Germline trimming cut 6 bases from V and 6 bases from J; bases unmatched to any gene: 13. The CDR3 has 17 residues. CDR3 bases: TGCGCCAGCAGAAAAGTCCCGGGACAGGGGGGTTGTCAGCCCCAGCATTTT. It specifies CASRKVPGQGGCQPQHF.

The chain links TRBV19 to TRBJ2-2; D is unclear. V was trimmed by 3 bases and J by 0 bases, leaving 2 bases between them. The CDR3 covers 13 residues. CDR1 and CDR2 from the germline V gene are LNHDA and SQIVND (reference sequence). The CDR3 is CASSIPNTGELFF. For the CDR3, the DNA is TGTGCCAGTAGTATCCCGAACACCGGGGAGCTGTTTTTT.